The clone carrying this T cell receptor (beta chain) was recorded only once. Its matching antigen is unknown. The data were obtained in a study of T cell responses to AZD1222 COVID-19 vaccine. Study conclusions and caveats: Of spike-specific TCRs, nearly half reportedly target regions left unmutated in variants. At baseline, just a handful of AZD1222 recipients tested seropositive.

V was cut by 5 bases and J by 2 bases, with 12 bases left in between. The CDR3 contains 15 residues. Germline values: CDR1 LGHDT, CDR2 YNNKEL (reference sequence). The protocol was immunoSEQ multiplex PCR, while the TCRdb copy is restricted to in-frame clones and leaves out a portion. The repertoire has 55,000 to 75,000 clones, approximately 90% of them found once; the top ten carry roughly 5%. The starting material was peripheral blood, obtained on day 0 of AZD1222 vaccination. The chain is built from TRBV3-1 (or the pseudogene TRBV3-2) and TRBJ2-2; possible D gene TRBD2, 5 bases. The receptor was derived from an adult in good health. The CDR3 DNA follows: TGTGCCAGCAGCACGGCGGGTTATAACACCGGGGAGCTGTTTTTT. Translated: CASSTAGYNTGELFF.